The 30 T cell receptor beta chains below were found in one sample sequenced in a study of blood T cell repertoires in COVID-19. Measured with immunoSEQ multiplex PCR; TCRdb has only the in-frame clones, and not every one. The table lists about 63,000 clones, about nine tenths of them singletons, with about 5.7% in the top ten. Sequenced sample: peripheral blood. The receptors shown here come from a man over 45 with active COVID-19.

This clone is a singleton in its sample. Other DNA sequences in the same sample also yield this CDR3. The chain uses TRBV6-5 and TRBJ2-5, with 7 bases aligning to TRBD1. Germline lookup yields CDR1 MNHEY and CDR2 SVGAGI. Trimming took 5 bases from V and 1 from J; bases not matched to a gene: 1. This CDR3 has 13 residues. The chain's CDR3 is CASSRQGQETQYF. CDR3 in DNA: TGTGCCAGCAGTAGACAGGGCCAAGAGACCCAGTACTTC.

The gene calls are TRBV11-1 and TRBJ2-7; D not resolved. CDR1 is SGHAT, CDR2 FQDESV, per germline (reference sequence). The CDR3 is 14 amino acids. V was trimmed by 1 base and J by 2 bases, leaving 9 bases between them. The CDR3 is CASSLDYGAYEQYF. The CDR3, as DNA: TGTGCCAGCAGCTTAGATTACGGAGCCTACGAGCAGTACTTC.

CDR3 region: CASSRLVTGELFF. CDR3 DNA sequence: TGCGCCAGCAGCCGCCTAGTGACCGGGGAGCTGTTTTTT. The chain links TRBV4-3 to TRBJ2-2; D gene uncertain. The germline gives CDR1 LGHNA, CDR2 YSLEER. The CDR3 length is 13 residues. Trimming pared 4 bases from V and 5 bases from J, leaving 8 bases between.

The chain has TRBV5-5 and TRBJ1-2, with D perhaps matching TRBD1 (6 bases). This CDR3 is built from 15 residues. Trimming left V 2 bases short and J 8 bases short, with 19 bases between. Germline V gives CDR1 SGHKS, CDR2 YYEKEE (reference sequence). This chain's CDR3 is CASSFLGHVVRGYTF. CDR3 DNA: TGTGCCAGCAGCTTTCTGGGACACGTCGTGCGGGGCTACACCTTC.

This chain connects TRBV29-1 to TRBJ1-2; a weak D match, TRBD1 (6 bases). With 8 bases removed from V and 6 bases from J, the gap between germline ends came to 16 bases. Germline CDR1 is SQVTM and CDR2 is ANQGSEA. The CDR3 has 12 amino acids. Here the CDR3 DNA reads TGCAGCTCCGGCCGGGGGGCGGATGGCTACACCTTC. This sequence encodes CSSGRGADGYTF.

This clone is a singleton in its sample. The V call is TRBV9, the J call TRBJ2-2, with D possibly matching TRBD1 (7 bases). The CDR3 runs to 17 residues. The germline V and J ends were trimmed by 4 bases and 5 bases, with 21 bases remaining between them. Looked up from germline, CDR1 is SGDLS and CDR2 is YYNGEE. The CDR3 DNA reads as TGTGCCAGCAGCTCTCCAAGGGGGCGGGGCCCGACCGGGGAGCTGTTTTTT. The encoded protein is CASSSPRGRGPTGELFF.

The chain recombines TRBV7-8 with TRBJ1-3; D ambiguous. The CDR3 spans 14 residues. The germline V and J ends were trimmed by 7 bases and 4 bases, with 14 bases remaining between them. In germline, CDR1 is SGHVS, CDR2 FQNEAQ. In nucleotides, the CDR3 is TGTGCCAGCACCCCGGGTATCGCCGGAAACACCATATATTTT. This sequence encodes CASTPGIAGNTIYF.

V and J are TRBV5-6 and TRBJ2-1; perhaps TRBD2 as D (5 bases). Trimming pared 4 bases from V and 5 bases from J, leaving 19 bases between. Looked up from germline, CDR1 is SGHDT and CDR2 is YYEEEE. The CDR3 runs 16 residues. DNA of the CDR3: TGTGCCAGCAGCGATTCGATGGGTAGCGTCAACAATGAGCAGTTCTTC. It yields the protein CASSDSMGSVNNEQFF.

The chain couples TRBV5-4 to TRBJ2-3, with D possibly matching TRBD1 (6 bases). Germline loops: CDR1 SGHNT, CDR2 YYREEE (reference sequence). The V end was cut by 4 bases, the J end by 6 bases, with 18 bases between. The CDR3 covers 15 residues. CDR3 region: CASSRKRTDPDTQYF. In DNA, the CDR3 is TGTGCCAGCAGCCGTAAACGGACAGATCCGGATACGCAGTATTTT.

Only one count was recorded for this clone. The chain combines TRBV5-6 with TRBJ1-3; D perhaps matches TRBD1 (6 bases). Germline lookup yields CDR1 SGHDT and CDR2 YYEEEE. This CDR3 region has 13 residues. V lost 2 bases, J lost 4 bases, and 7 bases lay in between. DNA of the CDR3: TGTGCCAGCAGCTTTCAGGGGGGAAACACCATATATTTT. This codes for CASSFQGGNTIYF.

The rearrangement links TRBV29-1 to TRBJ2-3, with 11 bases lining up with TRBD2. The CDR3 sequence is 14 residues long. The ends lost 7 bases at V and 6 bases at J; junction bases unmatched: 9. Germline V CDR1 and CDR2: SQVTM, ANQGSEA. DNA of the CDR3: TGCAGCGGTCAAATTAGCGGGAGGGCGGATACGCAGTATTTT. Translation: CSGQISGRADTQYF.

This chain joins TRBV5-4 and TRBJ1-2, with 7 bases matching TRBD1. Germline-derived CDR1 and CDR2 are SGHNT and YYREEE (reference sequence). Germline trimming cut 4 bases from V and 7 bases from J; bases unmatched to any gene: 10. The CDR3 runs 14 residues. CDR3 amino acids: CASSLLQGRGGYTF. The CDR3 DNA reads as TGTGCCAGCAGCCTCCTACAGGGGAGAGGTGGCTACACCTTC.

This clone was seen a few times. The V and J genes are TRBV5-1 and TRBJ1-2; possibly TRBD1 for D (6 bases). The CDR3 is 14 residues long. V shed 1 base and J shed 6 bases, with 13 bases lying between them. CDR1 and CDR2 (germline): SGHRS, YFSETQ. The CDR3 bases are TGCGCCAGCAGCTTGTCGGGGACACACGATGGCTACACCTTC. It encodes CASSLSGTHDGYTF. The whole variable domain, filled in from reference TRBV5-1 and TRBJ1-2, reads KAGVTQTPRYLIKTRGQQVTLSCSPISGHRSVSWYQQTPGQGLQFLFEYFSETQRNKGNFPGRFSGRQFSNSRSEMNVSTLELGDSALYLCASSLSGTHDGYTFGSGTRLTVV.

This chain links TRBV7-8 with TRBJ1-2; 7 nucleotides line up with TRBD1. The CDR3 has 17 amino acids. J was trimmed by 4 bases and V by 4 bases; bases with no gene match: 15. Germline CDR1 and CDR2: SGHVS and FQNEAQ. In DNA, the CDR3 is TGTGCCAGCAGCTCCTTGCAGGGGGACCGGGGCGGCTATGGCTACACCTTC. Translation gives CASSSLQGDRGGYGYTF.

The chain uses TRBV7-9 and TRBJ1-4; the match to TRBD1 covers 11 bases. The CDR3 totals 15 residues. CDR1 is SEHNR, CDR2 FQNEAQ, per germline (reference sequence). Trimming at V came to 5 bases and at J to 7 bases, leaving 6 bases not matched to a gene. CDR3 in DNA: TGTGCCAGCAGCCCCGGACAGGGGGCTCGTGAAAAACTGTTTTTT. Its protein product is CASSPGQGAREKLFF.

The rearrangement links TRBV5-6 to TRBJ2-1; perhaps TRBD2 as D (5 bases). The germline V gene encodes CDR1 SGHDT and CDR2 YYEEEE. V lost 1 base to trimming and J lost 10 bases, with 6 bases between them. The CDR3 runs 11 residues. In nucleotides, the CDR3 is TGTGCCAGCAGCTTGACGGGAGAGCAGTTCTTC. Residues: CASSLTGEQFF.

The genes are TRBV30 and TRBJ1-2, with 9 bases matching TRBD1. Trimming took 8 bases from V and 2 from J; bases not matched to a gene: 6. Germline V CDR1 and CDR2: GTSNPN, SVGIG (reference sequence). This CDR3 is 13 amino acids long. Here the CDR3 DNA reads TGTGCCGGGGGGACAGGGAGAAACTATGGCTACACCTTC. This gives the protein CAGGTGRNYGYTF.

This clone has just a few counts. This chain uses TRBV4-1 with TRBJ2-7; D remains ambiguous. The germline V gene encodes CDR1 MGHRA and CDR2 YSYEKL. The CDR3 loop spans 14 amino acids. The germline V and J ends were trimmed by 3 bases and 2 bases, with 11 bases remaining between them. As DNA, the CDR3 is TGCGCCAGCAGCCAGGCACCGCAGACCTACGAGCAGTACTTC. This translates into CASSQAPQTYEQYF.

The gene calls are TRBV4-1 and TRBJ2-1, with 9 positions matching TRBD2. CDR1 and CDR2 (germline): MGHRA, YSYEKL. J lost 1 base, V lost 2 bases, and 6 bases had no gene match. The length of the CDR3 is 17 residues. The CDR3: CASSQPTSGASYNEQFF. The CDR3 DNA reads as TGCGCCAGCAGCCAACCGACTAGCGGCGCATCCTACAATGAGCAGTTCTTC.

The CDR3 spells CASSRVSTDTQYF. CDR3 bases: TGTGCCAGCAGTCGGGTCAGCACAGATACGCAGTATTTT. The chain joins TRBV12-3 or TRBV12-4 to TRBJ2-3; the D is unclear. Deletions cut 5 bases from V and 0 bases from J, with 6 bases between. The CDR3 is 13 residues long.

This clone was seen a handful of times. The gene calls are TRBV3-1 (or the pseudogene TRBV3-2) and TRBJ1-1, with a possible D match to TRBD1 (6 bases). Germline V gene data show CDR1 as LGHDT and CDR2 as YNNKEL (reference sequence). V gave up 6 bases and J gave up 4 bases, with 15 bases separating them. The CDR3 sequence is 14 residues long. CDR3 region: CASRLMWGRTEAFF. Here the CDR3 DNA reads TGTGCCAGCAGACTAATGTGGGGGCGCACTGAAGCTTTCTTT.

The rearrangement links TRBV7-8 to TRBJ1-1, with TRBD1 as a possible D gene (6 bases). V lost 2 bases and J lost 0, with 13 bases in between. Germline V gene data show CDR1 as SGHVS and CDR2 as FQNEAQ. The CDR3 covers 16 residues. The CDR3 nucleotides are TGTGCCAGCAGCTTATGGGGGAAGGGGGTGAACACTGAAGCTTTCTTT. Amino acids: CASSLWGKGVNTEAFF.

The chain is built from TRBV13 and TRBJ1-2, with TRBD1 identical over 7 bases. V trimming: 0 bases; J trimming: 1 base; junction bases outside the gene matches: 2. The germline V gene has CDR1 PRHDT and CDR2 FYEKMQ (reference sequence). The CDR3 has 15 residues. The CDR3 protein is CASSLGGQVNYGYTF. The DNA of the CDR3 is TGTGCCAGCAGCTTAGGAGGACAGGTTAACTATGGCTACACCTTC.

The chain employs TRBV7-3 and TRBJ2-1; D possibly corresponds to TRBD1 (5 bases). The CDR3 contains 15 residues. Germline-derived CDR1 and CDR2 are SGHTA and FQGTGA. V lost 4 bases, J lost 4 bases, and 14 bases lay in between. CDR3 sequence reads: CASSYDRVSYNEQFF. The CDR3 DNA reads as TGTGCCAGCAGCTATGACAGAGTGTCTTACAATGAGCAGTTCTTC.

The chain carries TRBV18 and TRBJ2-7, with 14 bases identical to TRBD2. V shed 6 bases and J 6 bases; nucleotides not matched to a gene: 7. There are 15 residues in the CDR3. Germline V gene sequence: CDR1 KGHSH, CDR2 LQKENI. CDR3 coding DNA: TGTGCCAGCTCTCCCATGACTAGCGGGAGGGGCGAGCAGTACTTC. Translating it yields CASSPMTSGRGEQYF. The whole variable domain, remainder taken from reference TRBV18 and TRBJ2-7, is NAGVMQNPRHLVRRRGQEARLRCSPMKGHSHVYWYRQLPEEGLKFMVYLQKENIIDESGMPKERFSAEFPKEGPSILRIQQVVRGDSAAYFCASSPMTSGRGEQYFGPGTRLTVT.

The rearrangement links TRBV5-1 to TRBJ2-2; D gene unclear. The CDR3 covers 15 residues. Germline V gene sequence: CDR1 SGHRS, CDR2 YFSETQ. V was cut by 0 bases and J by 5 bases, with 11 bases left in between. The CDR3 region is CASSLGASWTGELFF. The CDR3 DNA follows: TGCGCCAGCAGCTTGGGGGCCTCTTGGACCGGGGAGCTGTTTTTT.

In DNA form, the CDR3 reads TGTGCCAGCAGTTGGACAGGGAAACTTTACGAGCAGTACTTC. Translated, it gives CASSWTGKLYEQYF. This rearrangement joins TRBV28 to TRBJ2-7; the match to TRBD1 covers 8 bases. The V gene end was trimmed by 4 bases and the J gene end by 4 bases; junction bases not matched to a gene: 6. Germline CDR1 is MDHEN and CDR2 is SYDVKM. This CDR3 comprises 14 residues.

The genes are TRBV18 and TRBJ1-5; D might be TRBD1 (6 bases). The CDR3 consists of 16 residues. The V and J ends lost 6 bases and 5 bases respectively, with 20 bases between them. CDR1 KGHSH and CDR2 LQKENI come from the germline V gene. CDR3 DNA sequence: TGTGCCAGCTCCCCCGAGGGCAGGGGCCCAGATCAGCCCCAGCATTTT. Translated, it gives CASSPEGRGPDQPQHF.

V is TRBV19 and J is TRBJ2-1; D may be TRBD2 (6 bases). V was pared by 1 base and J by 8 bases, with 15 bases between. Germline V gene sequence: CDR1 LNHDA, CDR2 SQIVND (reference sequence). The CDR3 sequence is 15 residues long. The CDR3 sequence: CASSIAGGWSYEQFF. For the CDR3, the DNA is TGTGCCAGTAGTATAGCTGGGGGGTGGTCTTATGAGCAGTTCTTC.

The rearrangement uses TRBV24-1 and TRBJ1-2; D is uncertain. The CDR3 contains 13 residues. Deletions cut 4 bases from V and 7 bases from J, with 12 bases between. Germline V gives CDR1 KGHDR, CDR2 SFDVKD. CDR3 nucleotide sequence: TGTGCCACCAGTGACAGAGATCAGCGTGGCTACACCTTC. Translation gives CATSDRDQRGYTF.